The 30 T cell receptor beta chains below come from one sample, sequenced in a study of cytomegalovirus exposure and HLA in healthy donors. The primer mix had 60 Vbeta and 13 Jbeta primers. This table comes from immunoSEQ multiplex PCR, and its TCRdb copy is limited to in-frame clones, with some not included. The sample includes fewer than 200,000 clones, over 65% of them seen just once. Sequenced sample: PBMCs. The receptors originated from a man in his 60s in good health and CMV-seronegative.

This clone was picked up a small number of times. The chain links TRBV2 to TRBJ2-5; 9 bases agree with TRBD1. Germline loops: CDR1 SNHLY, CDR2 FYNNEI. There are 15 residues in the CDR3. The J segment lost 3 bases and the V segment lost 3 bases, leaving 5 bases of the junction unmatched. The CDR3 DNA is TGTGCCAGCAGTGAGGACAGGGGAGGAAAAGAGACCCAGTACTTC. It translates to CASSEDRGGKETQYF.

The chain links TRBV27 to TRBJ2-3; tentatively, D is TRBD1 (6 bases). Looked up from germline, CDR1 is MNHEY and CDR2 is SMNVEV (reference sequence). This CDR3 comprises 13 residues. Trimming removed 11 bases at V and 3 bases at J, with 15 bases between. CDR3 sequence: CADQEQGTDTQYF. CDR3 DNA sequence: TGTGCCGACCAGGAACAGGGTACAGATACGCAGTATTTT.

A single count supports this clone. The rearrangement links TRBV5-1 to TRBJ1-4; 8 positions agree with TRBD1. Per germline, CDR1 SGHRS and CDR2 YFSETQ. This CDR3 spans 19 amino acids. The V segment lost 4 bases and the J segment 0 bases; nucleotides outside the gene matches: 14. CDR3 DNA sequence: TGCGCCAGCAGCAACACTCGACCGGGACAGGTGGCAACTAATGAAAAACTGTTTTTT. Translated, it gives CASSNTRPGQVATNEKLFF. Drawing the rest from reference TRBV5-1 and TRBJ1-4, the complete variable domain is KAGVTQTPRYLIKTRGQQVTLSCSPISGHRSVSWYQQTPGQGLQFLFEYFSETQRNKGNFPGRFSGRQFSNSRSEMNVSTLELGDSALYLCASSNTRPGQVATNEKLFFGSGTQLSVL.

The rearrangement joins TRBV5-1 to TRBJ2-5; D might be TRBD2 (5 bases). From germline, CDR1 is SGHRS and CDR2 YFSETQ. V was clipped by 1 base and J by 5 bases, with 15 bases between them. CDR3 size: 15 residues. This chain's CDR3 is CASSLTRANGETQYF. CDR3 sequence (DNA): TGCGCCAGCAGCTTGACTAGGGCGAATGGGGAGACCCAGTACTTC.

This chain links TRBV19 with TRBJ1-1; D remains ambiguous. There are 13 residues in the CDR3. V was trimmed by 5 bases and J by 0 bases, leaving 7 bases between them. Germline V lookup: CDR1 LNHDA, CDR2 SQIVND (reference sequence). CDR3 sequence: CASSSQLNTEAFF. CDR3 sequence (DNA): TGTGCCAGTAGTTCTCAGTTGAACACTGAAGCTTTCTTT.

The genes are TRBV29-1 and TRBJ1-1; no reliable D call. The CDR3 has 15 amino acids. V lost 2 bases and J 3 bases, leaving 16 bases between the germline ends. CDR1 SQVTM and CDR2 ANQGSEA come from the germline V gene. The chain's CDR3 is CSVEPVRRSDTEAFF. CDR3 nucleotides: TGCAGCGTTGAACCGGTCAGACGGAGTGACACTGAAGCTTTCTTT.

The rearrangement links TRBV19 to TRBJ1-1; no definite D call. This CDR3 is built from 15 residues. The germline CDR1 and CDR2 sequences are LNHDA and SQIVND (reference sequence). Trimming removed 4 bases at V and 6 bases at J, with 18 bases between. The CDR3: CASSKSPGTYSEAFF. In nucleotides, the CDR3 is TGTGCCAGTAGTAAGAGCCCAGGAACGTACTCTGAAGCTTTCTTT.

The rearrangement links TRBV11-1 to TRBJ1-1, with 11 nucleotides matching TRBD1. The V gene end was trimmed by 5 bases and the J gene end by 1 base; junction bases not matched to a gene: 9. Germline V gene sequence: CDR1 SGHAT, CDR2 FQDESV (reference sequence). This CDR3 contains 17 residues. In nucleotides, the CDR3 is TGTGCCAGCAGCCGGACAGGGGGCAGACTCGGGAACACTGAAGCTTTCTTT. Protein product: CASSRTGGRLGNTEAFF.

The chain recombines TRBV5-1 with TRBJ2-5; possibly TRBD1 for D (5 bases). Looked up from germline, CDR1 is SGHRS and CDR2 is YFSETQ. V lost 0 bases, J lost 2 bases, and 8 bases lay in between. The CDR3 consists of 14 residues. DNA for the CDR3: TGCGCCAGCAGCTTGGCGCAGGGACAAGAGACCCAGTACTTC. Its translation: CASSLAQGQETQYF.

The chain combines TRBV5-1 with TRBJ2-6, with D possibly TRBD2 on 6 matching bases. This CDR3 comprises 15 residues. The germline CDR1 and CDR2 sequences are SGHRS and YFSETQ. V was shortened by 2 bases and J by 2 bases, with 8 bases between the two germline ends. Here the CDR3 DNA reads TGCGCCAGCAGCTTTGGGGGGACTGGGGCCAACGTCCTGACTTTC. It is translated as CASSFGGTGANVLTF.

CDR3 sequence: CSVVLGYGGNEQFF. CDR3 sequence (DNA): TGCAGCGTCGTCCTGGGCTACGGGGGCAATGAGCAGTTCTTC. The chain carries TRBV29-1 and TRBJ2-1; D might be TRBD2 (6 bases). The CDR3 contains 14 residues. Trimming took 6 bases from V and 6 from J, leaving 18 bases between them. Germline V gives CDR1 SQVTM, CDR2 ANQGSEA.

The gene calls are TRBV4-1 and TRBJ2-2, with 10 bases matching TRBD2. With V trimmed by 0 bases and J by 6 bases, 10 bases remained unmatched. The CDR3 is 18 residues long. CDR1 and CDR2 from the germline V gene are MGHRA and YSYEKL. For the CDR3, the DNA is TGCGCCAGCAGCCAAGATCCAGCGGGAGGGCCCTTGGCCGGGGAGCTGTTTTTT. Translation gives CASSQDPAGGPLAGELFF.

This chain uses TRBV4-1 with TRBJ2-5; the match to TRBD2 covers 9 bases. Trimming took 1 base from V and 5 from J; bases not matched to a gene: 8. From germline, CDR1 is MGHRA and CDR2 YSYEKL. CDR3 length equals 16 residues. The CDR3 sequence is CASSQGREGLWETQYF. As DNA, the CDR3 is TGCGCCAGCAGCCAAGGGCGGGAGGGCCTTTGGGAGACCCAGTACTTC.

The chain joins TRBV6-5 to TRBJ2-1, with TRBD2 identical over 8 bases. The CDR3 runs to 16 residues. Germline V CDR1 and CDR2: MNHEY, SVGAGI. V shed 0 bases and J 2 bases; nucleotides not matched to a gene: 3. The CDR3 is CASSYSSRGAYNEQFF. The CDR3 region has the DNA TGTGCCAGCAGTTACTCATCGCGGGGGGCCTACAATGAGCAGTTCTTC.

The gene calls are TRBV29-1 and TRBJ1-2; 7 bases match TRBD1. This CDR3 is 12 amino acids long. Per the germline V gene, CDR1 is SQVTM and CDR2 is ANQGSEA. Trimming cost V 7 bases and J 3 bases; bases outside gene matches: 5. The CDR3 bases are TGCAGCGGGACAGGAGGGGACTATGGCTACACCTTC. Translation: CSGTGGDYGYTF.

The CDR3 sequence: CASSLGGGNTQYF. The CDR3 DNA reads TGTGCCAGCAGCTTAGGCGGGGGGAATACGCAGTATTTT. V and J are TRBV7-9 and TRBJ2-3; 8 positions agree with TRBD2. Trimming cost V 1 base and J 7 bases; bases outside gene matches: 1. Germline CDR1 and CDR2: SEHNR and FQNEAQ (reference sequence). The CDR3 is 13 residues long. Full variable domain (rest looked up from reference TRBV7-9 and TRBJ2-3): DTGVSQNPRHKITKRGQNVTFRCDPISEHNRLYWYRQTLGQGPEFLTYFQNEAQLEKSRLLSDRFSAERPKGSFSTLEIQRTEQGDSAMYLCASSLGGGNTQYFGPGTRLTVL.

The chain joins TRBV2 to TRBJ1-4; TRBD1 aligns across 12 bases. This CDR3 contains 14 residues. With V trimmed by 3 bases and J by 10 bases, 3 bases remained unmatched. CDR1 and CDR2 from the germline V gene are SNHLY and FYNNEI. CDR3 DNA sequence: TGTGCCAGCAGTGAGGGACAGGGGGCAGTAAAACTGTTTTTT. It is translated as CASSEGQGAVKLFF.

The genes are TRBV6-1 and TRBJ1-2, with unresolved D. The germline CDR1 and CDR2 sequences are MNHNS and SASEGT. The V and J ends lost 3 bases and 4 bases respectively, with 9 bases between them. This CDR3 region has 13 residues. This CDR3 is CASSDRGFYGYTF. The CDR3 DNA follows: TGTGCCAGCAGTGACCGCGGCTTCTATGGCTACACCTTC.

The chain uses TRBV6-5 and TRBJ1-2; 10 bases map to TRBD1. The CDR3 spans 13 residues. Germline assignment: CDR1 MNHEY and CDR2 SVGAGI. The J segment lost 8 bases and the V segment lost 10 bases, leaving 10 bases of the junction unmatched. Here the CDR3 reads CATRQGAVLGYTF. The CDR3 DNA sequence: TGTGCCACCCGACAGGGGGCGGTTTTAGGCTACACCTTC.

This chain joins TRBV18 and TRBJ2-1, with D possibly TRBD2 on 7 matching bases. V shed 4 bases and J shed 10 bases, with 17 bases lying between them. CDR3 size: 14 residues. Germline loops: CDR1 KGHSH, CDR2 LQKENI. CDR3 nucleotides: TGTGCCAGCTCACTCGGTGCGGGGGCTGGGGAGCAGTTCTTC. Amino acid sequence: CASSLGAGAGEQFF.

Only a few counts were recorded for this clone. Other nucleotide sequences in the sample specify the same CDR3. The V gene is TRBV25-1, the J gene TRBJ1-1, with 7 bases aligning to TRBD1. Germline V lookup: CDR1 MGHDK, CDR2 SYGVNS. After removal of 6 bases from V and 4 bases from J, the junction contained 14 bases not matched to a gene. The CDR3 runs 16 residues. The CDR3 protein is CASRDGKGARSTEAFF. In DNA, the CDR3 is TGTGCCAGCAGAGATGGAAAGGGGGCTCGGAGCACTGAAGCTTTCTTT.

The chain carries TRBV7-9 and TRBJ1-2; 10 nucleotides line up with TRBD1. The CDR3 runs to 15 residues. From germline, CDR1 is SEHNR and CDR2 FQNEAQ (reference sequence). V shed 8 bases, J shed 7 bases, and the junction held 13 bases outside the gene matches. The CDR3 DNA is TGTGCCAGCCGCGGGGACAGGGGAACCCTTGGTGGCTACACCTTC. It codes for CASRGDRGTLGGYTF. Drawing the rest from reference TRBV7-9 and TRBJ1-2, the complete variable domain is DTGVSQNPRHKITKRGQNVTFRCDPISEHNRLYWYRQTLGQGPEFLTYFQNEAQLEKSRLLSDRFSAERPKGSFSTLEIQRTEQGDSAMYLCASRGDRGTLGGYTFGSGTRLTVV.

This chain uses TRBV5-1 with TRBJ2-2, with 10 bases fitting TRBD1. Unmatched junction bases numbered 6, after V lost 4 bases and J lost 3 bases. This CDR3 has 16 amino acids. CDR1 and CDR2 from the germline V gene are SGHRS and YFSETQ. The CDR3 DNA reads TGCGCCAGCAGCCTCCTTGGGACAGGGGACACCGGGGAGCTGTTTTTT. Translated: CASSLLGTGDTGELFF.

This clone was detected once. J is TRBJ2-5 and V is TRBV2; no definite D call. The CDR3 is made up of 13 amino acids. The germline V gene has CDR1 SNHLY and CDR2 FYNNEI. With 7 bases removed from V and 3 bases from J, the gap between germline ends came to 12 bases. The CDR3 DNA reads as TGTGCCAGCAAGACGTCGGGTGAAGAGACCCAGTACTTC. It specifies CASKTSGEETQYF.

Only a few counts were recorded for this clone. The V gene is TRBV30, the J gene TRBJ2-5, with 15 bases matching TRBD2. The CDR3 covers 16 residues. Germline trimming cut 5 bases from V and 5 bases from J; bases unmatched to any gene: 9. Germline lookup yields CDR1 GTSNPN and CDR2 SVGIG (reference sequence). CDR3 DNA sequence: TGTGCCTGGGAAGGGACTAGCGGGAGGTCTTGGGAGACCCAGTACTTC. Its translation is CAWEGTSGRSWETQYF.

The chain links TRBV2 to TRBJ2-7, with 9 bases lining up with TRBD1. CDR3 size: 15 residues. V trimming: 6 bases; J trimming: 6 bases; junction bases outside the gene matches: 12. Germline V gives CDR1 SNHLY, CDR2 FYNNEI. CDR3 region: CASSGLGTGLGEQYF. CDR3 DNA sequence: TGTGCCAGCAGCGGCCTTGGGACAGGGTTGGGCGAGCAGTACTTC.

This chain links TRBV10-3 with TRBJ2-7, with 11 nucleotides matching TRBD2. Germline V gene data show CDR1 as ENHRY and CDR2 as SYGVKD. The CDR3 has 15 amino acids. With V trimmed by 6 bases and J by 2 bases, 6 bases remained unmatched. The CDR3 DNA sequence: TGTGCCATCAGGGGGGGGACTAGCGGAGCCTACGAGCAGTACTTC. This translates into CAIRGGTSGAYEQYF.

This clone occurred a few times. The V gene is TRBV29-1, the J gene TRBJ2-1; D is perhaps TRBD2 (5 bases). Per germline, CDR1 SQVTM and CDR2 ANQGSEA. This CDR3 is built from 12 residues. CDR3 region: CSSGRGLDEQFF. The DNA of the CDR3 is TGCTCGTCGGGTCGAGGGTTGGATGAGCAGTTCTTC.

This chain joins TRBV5-1 and TRBJ1-2; TRBD1 matches at 7 bases. CDR1 is SGHRS and CDR2 is YFSETQ in the germline V gene. The CDR3 runs 14 residues. With 3 bases clipped from V and 5 bases from J, the junction kept 7 bases outside the gene matches. This CDR3 reads CASSYTGDLYGYTF. CDR3 bases: TGCGCCAGCAGCTATACAGGGGATTTATATGGCTACACCTTC.

This chain connects TRBV7-9 to TRBJ2-7, with 13 positions matching TRBD2. This CDR3 comprises 16 residues. V lost 8 bases and J lost 5; bases outside the gene matches: 12. Germline CDR1 and CDR2: SEHNR and FQNEAQ (reference sequence). The CDR3 loop reads CASGTSGKGGGDEQYF. Here the CDR3 DNA reads TGTGCCAGCGGGACTAGCGGGAAGGGAGGGGGTGACGAGCAGTACTTC.